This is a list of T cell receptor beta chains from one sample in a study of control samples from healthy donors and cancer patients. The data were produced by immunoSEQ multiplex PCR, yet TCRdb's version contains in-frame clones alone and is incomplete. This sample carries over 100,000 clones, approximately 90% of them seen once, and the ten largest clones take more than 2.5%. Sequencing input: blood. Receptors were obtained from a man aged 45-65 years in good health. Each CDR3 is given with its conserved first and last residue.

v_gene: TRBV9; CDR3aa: CASSVVLAGIDTQYF
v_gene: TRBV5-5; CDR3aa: CASSPDRGLEQFF
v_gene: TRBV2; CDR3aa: CASMGGWNTEAFF
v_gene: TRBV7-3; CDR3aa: CASSLTPGNSPLHF
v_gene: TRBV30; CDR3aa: CAWSAGGTNNSPLHF
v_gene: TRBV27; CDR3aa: CASRDSGGSYNEQFF
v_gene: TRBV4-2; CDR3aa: CASSQDEQGYYGYTF
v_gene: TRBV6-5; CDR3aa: CASRRGASNTGELFF
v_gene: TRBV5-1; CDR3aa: CASSGGTSGGRETQYF
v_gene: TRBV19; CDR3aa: CASSMWSAESGELFF
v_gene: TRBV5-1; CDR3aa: CASTFEERGDRDTQYF
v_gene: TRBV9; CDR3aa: CATTGDGYTF
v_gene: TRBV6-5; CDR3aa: CASSTGQHNQPQHF
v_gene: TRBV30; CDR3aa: CAWSGRTFYNSPLHF
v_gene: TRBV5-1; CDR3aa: CASSTRESGNTIYF
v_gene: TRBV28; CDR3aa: CASSSLQKGQGQGGYTF
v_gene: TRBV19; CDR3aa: CATATDGGGGEEKLFF
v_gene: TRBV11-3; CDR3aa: CASSRAIEQFF
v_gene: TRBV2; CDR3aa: CASSVEAGAYEQYF
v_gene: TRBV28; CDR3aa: CASSPIDLKNIQYF
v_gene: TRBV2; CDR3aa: CASSEGGLNTQYF
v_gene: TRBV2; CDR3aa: CASSGRVRLF
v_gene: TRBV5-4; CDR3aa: CASSATENTEAFF
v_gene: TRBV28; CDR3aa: CASSFWRTGTNTGELFF
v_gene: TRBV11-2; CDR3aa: CASAPSGQTGELFF
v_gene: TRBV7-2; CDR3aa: CASSLVTTDTQYF
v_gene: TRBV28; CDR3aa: CASSAHHPGQGPGGSGNTIYF
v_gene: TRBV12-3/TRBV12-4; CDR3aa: CASSLASNSPLHF
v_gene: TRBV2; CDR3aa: CASNQVHEQYF
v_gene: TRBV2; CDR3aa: CASSEDRGGGQPQHF
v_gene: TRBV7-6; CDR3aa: CASSTGRKTNYGYTF
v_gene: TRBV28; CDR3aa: CASTDRGGNQPQHF
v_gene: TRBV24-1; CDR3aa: CATSDANWDEKLFF
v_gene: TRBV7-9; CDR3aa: CASSPHPRRAEETQYF
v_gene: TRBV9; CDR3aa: CASSPNQDNSPLHF
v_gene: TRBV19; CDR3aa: CASSDMRLAGVPETQYF
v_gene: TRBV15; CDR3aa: CATSRGQGSYNEQFF
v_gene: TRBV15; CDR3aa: CATSSSAGVGIPYGYTF
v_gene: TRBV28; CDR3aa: CASIRDSNSPLHF
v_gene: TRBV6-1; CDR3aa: CASSEGTARFYSNQPQHF
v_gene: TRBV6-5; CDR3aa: CASSNSFGTEAFF
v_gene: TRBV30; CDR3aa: CAWERGDYNSPLHF
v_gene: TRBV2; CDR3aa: CASSVKGSNTEAFF
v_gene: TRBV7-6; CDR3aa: CASSLRDDFNNEQFF
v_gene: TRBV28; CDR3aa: CASSIRTGGTDTQYF
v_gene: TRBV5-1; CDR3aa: CASSSGTDFSYEQYF
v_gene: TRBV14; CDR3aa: CASSPLPGQGLTYEQYF
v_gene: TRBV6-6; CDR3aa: CASSYSNGGNEQFF
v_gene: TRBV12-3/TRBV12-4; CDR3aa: CASSLKETQYF
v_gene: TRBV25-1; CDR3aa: CASSGGQVLKKLFF
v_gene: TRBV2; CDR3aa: CASNLRQGNGYTF
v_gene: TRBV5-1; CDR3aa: CASSFVSSGANVLTF
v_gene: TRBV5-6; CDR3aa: CASSLGGWVEAFF
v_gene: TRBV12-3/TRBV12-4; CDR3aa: CASSFGENQPQHF
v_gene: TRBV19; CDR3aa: CASRSTSSYEQYF
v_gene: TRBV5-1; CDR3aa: CASSLVYNEQFF